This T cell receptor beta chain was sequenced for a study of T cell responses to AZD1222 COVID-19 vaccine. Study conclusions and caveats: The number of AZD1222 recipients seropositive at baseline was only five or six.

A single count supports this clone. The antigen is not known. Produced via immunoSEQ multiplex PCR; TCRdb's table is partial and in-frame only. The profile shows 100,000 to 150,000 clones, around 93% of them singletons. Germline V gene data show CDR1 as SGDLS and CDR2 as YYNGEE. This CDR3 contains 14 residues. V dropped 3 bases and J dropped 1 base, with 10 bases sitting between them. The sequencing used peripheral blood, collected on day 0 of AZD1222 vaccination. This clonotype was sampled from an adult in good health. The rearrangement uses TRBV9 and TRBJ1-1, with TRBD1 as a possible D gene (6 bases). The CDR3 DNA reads TGTGCCAGCAGCGCCACAGGGAGGAACACTGAAGCTTTCTTT. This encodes CASSATGRNTEAFF.